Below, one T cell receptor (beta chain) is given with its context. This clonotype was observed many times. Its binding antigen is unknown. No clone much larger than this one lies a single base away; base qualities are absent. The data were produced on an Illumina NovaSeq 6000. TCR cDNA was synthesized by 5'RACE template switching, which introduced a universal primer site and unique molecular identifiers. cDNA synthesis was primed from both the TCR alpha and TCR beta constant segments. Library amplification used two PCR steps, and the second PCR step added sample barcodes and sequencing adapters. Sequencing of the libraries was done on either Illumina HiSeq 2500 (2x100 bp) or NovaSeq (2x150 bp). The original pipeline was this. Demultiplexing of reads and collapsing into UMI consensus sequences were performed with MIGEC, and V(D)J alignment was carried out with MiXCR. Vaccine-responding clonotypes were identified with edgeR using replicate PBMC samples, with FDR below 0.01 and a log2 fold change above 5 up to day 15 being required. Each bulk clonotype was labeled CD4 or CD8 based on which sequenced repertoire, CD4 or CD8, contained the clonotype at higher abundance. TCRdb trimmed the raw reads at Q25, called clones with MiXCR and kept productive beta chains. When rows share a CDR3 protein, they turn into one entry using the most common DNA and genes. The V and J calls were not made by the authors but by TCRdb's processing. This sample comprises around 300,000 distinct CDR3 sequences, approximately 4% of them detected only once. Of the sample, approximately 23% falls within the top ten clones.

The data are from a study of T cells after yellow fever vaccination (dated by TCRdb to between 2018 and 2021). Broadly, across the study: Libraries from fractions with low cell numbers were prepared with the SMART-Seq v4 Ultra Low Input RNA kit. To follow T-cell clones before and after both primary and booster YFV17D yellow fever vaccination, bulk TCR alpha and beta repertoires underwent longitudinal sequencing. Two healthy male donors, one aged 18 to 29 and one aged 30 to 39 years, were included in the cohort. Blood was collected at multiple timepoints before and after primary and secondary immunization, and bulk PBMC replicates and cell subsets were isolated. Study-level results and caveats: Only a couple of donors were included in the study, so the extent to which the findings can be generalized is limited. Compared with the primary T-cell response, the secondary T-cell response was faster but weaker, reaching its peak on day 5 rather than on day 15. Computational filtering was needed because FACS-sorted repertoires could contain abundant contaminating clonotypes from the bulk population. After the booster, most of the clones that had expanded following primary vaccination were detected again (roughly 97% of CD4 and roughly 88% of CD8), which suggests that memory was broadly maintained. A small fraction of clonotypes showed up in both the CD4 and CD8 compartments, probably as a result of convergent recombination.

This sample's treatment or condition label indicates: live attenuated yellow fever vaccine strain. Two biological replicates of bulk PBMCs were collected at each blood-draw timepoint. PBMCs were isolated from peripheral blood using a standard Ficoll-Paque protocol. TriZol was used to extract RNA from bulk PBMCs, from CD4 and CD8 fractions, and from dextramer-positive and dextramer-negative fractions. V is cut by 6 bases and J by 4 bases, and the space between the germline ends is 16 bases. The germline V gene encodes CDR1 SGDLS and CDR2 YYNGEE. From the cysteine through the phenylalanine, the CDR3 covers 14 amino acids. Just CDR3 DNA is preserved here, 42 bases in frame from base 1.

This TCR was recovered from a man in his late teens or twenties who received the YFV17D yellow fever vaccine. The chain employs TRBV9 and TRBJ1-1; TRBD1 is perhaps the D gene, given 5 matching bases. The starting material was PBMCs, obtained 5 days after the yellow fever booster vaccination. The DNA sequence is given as TGTGCCAGCACCGCTCCCGGGGGGGGCACTGAAGCTTTCTTT. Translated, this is CASTAPGGGTEAFF.